This TCR beta chain was captured by sequencing in a study of blood T cell repertoires in COVID-19 (dated by TCRdb to 2018 to 2020). With respect to the entire study: The collaborator samples originated in the United States, Italy and Spain and spanned the acute and convalescent phases of COVID-19. The prospective study material was composed of cDNA or gDNA derived from T cells, B-cell-depleted T cells, or PBMCs. Subjects who had been exposed to COVID-19, were actively infected with it, or had recovered from it provided the deeply sampled blood TCRbeta repertoires that made up the dataset. The repertoires were released in a freely available public database meant as a resource for research on the immune response to SARS-CoV-2. The samples were drawn from the first 160 participants of the ongoing ImmuneRACE study and from 950 to 1,500 subjects provided by 6 global collaborators. Sample metadata almost always included a de-identified subject ID, COVID-19 status, age in years and sex. Where HLA class I and class II types were available, the types were taken from metadata supplied by the sample provider, not from assay-based typing. The investigation overall reported the following: The quantity of clinical and demographic metadata differed by source and by participant and was supplied without curation.

At one collaborating source in Seattle, patients were enrolled during active infection and were followed longitudinally through the course of disease. Each collaborating institution followed its own protocols to collect whole blood in K2EDTA tubes. For TCRbeta analysis, collaborators shipped samples in one of three forms: frozen whole blood, isolated PBMCs, or DNA extracted from either of those sample types. Notes on this clone: The antigen this receptor binds is unknown. Base qualities were left out, and no much larger clone turns up one base away.

CDR1 and CDR2 are drawn from the germline V gene: LGHNA, YSLEER. From cysteine to phenylalanine, the CDR3 is 14 amino acids long. This entry keeps only the CDR3 DNA: 42 bases, framed from base 1. V lost 0 bases and J lost 0 bases; the stretch between them is 6 bases long. TCRbeta CDR3 regions were amplified from genomic DNA by means of the immunoSEQ Assay, a bias-controlled multiplex PCR. As for the authors' bioinformatics: The number of nucleated cells in each sample was estimated by amplification of reference gene primers within the assay. To quantify the absolute abundance of each unique TCRbeta CDR3 rearrangement, sequence reads were collapsed and filtered. For each sample, productive Simpson clonality was calculated by taking the square root of Simpson's diversity index across productive rearrangements. TCRdb limited this immuneACCESS table to in-frame rearrangements with V and J called. A share of clones is missing; checked studies link under half to unresolved V genes, and the rest is unexplained. V, J and clone size were drawn from that table, and D and trimming were deduced from the DNA. Recorded for this sample are around 100,000 clones; more than 70% of them occurred a single time. The ten largest make up around 2.9% of the sample.

This clonotype originated in a man in his forties or fifties with COVID-19, enrolled during active disease. Sequenced sample: peripheral blood. Recombination joined TRBV4-3 with TRBJ2-7, with the D gene call left open. The CDR3 is CASSQDWSSYEQYF. The DNA sequence follows: TGCGCCAGCAGCCAAGATTGGAGCTCCTACGAGCAGTACTTC.